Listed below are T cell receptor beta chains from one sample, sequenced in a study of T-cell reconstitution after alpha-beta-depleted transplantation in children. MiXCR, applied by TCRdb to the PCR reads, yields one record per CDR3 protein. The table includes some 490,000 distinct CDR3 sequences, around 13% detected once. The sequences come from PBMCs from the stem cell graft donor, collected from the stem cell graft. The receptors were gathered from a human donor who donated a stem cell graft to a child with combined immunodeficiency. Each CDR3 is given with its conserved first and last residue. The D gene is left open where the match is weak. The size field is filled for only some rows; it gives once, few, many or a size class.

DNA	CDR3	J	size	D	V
TGCAGCGTTGCGGCCGGGACTAGCGGGGTAGGTGAGCAGTTCTTC	CSVAAGTSGVGEQFF	TRBJ2-1	.	TRBD2	TRBV29-1
TGTGCCTGGAACCGGAGGGGGAGACAGTATTTT	CAWNRRGRQYF	TRBJ2-3	few	.	TRBV30
TGCGCCAGCAGAACTAGCGGGAGGAGCTCCTACGAGCAGTACTTC	CASRTSGRSSYEQYF	TRBJ2-7	.	TRBD2	TRBV5-1
TGCGCCAGCAGCTTGCCAACAGGGGCCGAGCAGTACTTC	CASSLPTGAEQYF	TRBJ2-7	.	TRBD1	TRBV5-1
TGTGCCAGCAGCTCTAGAGCTGACGAGCAGTACTTC	CASSSRADEQYF	TRBJ2-7	few	.	TRBV9
TGCAGTTGCGAAGGGGGCGCAGATACGCAGTATTTT	CSCEGGADTQYF	TRBJ2-3	.	TRBD1	TRBV20-1
TGTGCCAGCAGTTTGGGGGGCCTCCCAAAAAACATTCAGTACTTC	CASSLGGLPKNIQYF	TRBJ2-4	few	.	TRBV12-3/TRBV12-4
TGTGCCAGCAGTTTCGCGGACCCGCTGTACAATGAGCAGTTCTTC	CASSFADPLYNEQFF	TRBJ2-1	many	.	TRBV28
TGCGCCAGCAGCTTTTCGGGACTAGCGGCAAGCTCCTACGAGCAGTACTTC	CASSFSGLAASSYEQYF	TRBJ2-7	many	TRBD2	TRBV5-1
TGTGCCATCTCAACTCCGGGGTCGGAGACCCAGTACTTC	CAISTPGSETQYF	TRBJ2-5	few	.	TRBV10-3
TGCAGCTTCGGACTTCTCATTAGCACAGATACGCAGTATTTT	CSFGLLISTDTQYF	TRBJ2-3	.	.	TRBV20-1